This T cell receptor beta chain was sequenced during a study of technical replicates of blood from a few donors. Here immunoSEQ multiplex PCR was the method, and the copy in TCRdb shows in-frame clones only, minus some. Of 72,000 or so clones in the sample, approximately 94% were seen once. Germline CDR1 is PRHDT and CDR2 is FYEKMQ (reference sequence). After removal of 6 bases from V and 4 bases from J, the junction contained 0 bases not matched to a gene. This CDR3 region has 12 residues. Sequenced: T cells isolated from PBMCs. This receptor was taken from a human donor in good health. The chain couples TRBV13 to TRBJ1-5; 7 bases agree with TRBD1. CDR3 in DNA: TGTGCCAGCAGACAGGGGAATCAGCCCCAGCATTTT. Its translation is CASRQGNQPQHF.